This T cell receptor (beta chain) was observed in a study of response to subunit inactivated influenza vaccine. Using its own MiXCR run on the RT-PCR reads, TCRdb lists one record per CDR3 protein. The sample consists of over 750,000 distinct CDR3 sequences, 21% of them appearing once. There are 15 residues in the CDR3. CDR1 and CDR2 (germline): MDHEN, SYDVKM. Trimming at V came to 8 bases and at J to 13 bases, leaving 15 bases not matched to a gene. This clonotype has only a few counts. Its specificity is not known. Study-wide results and caveats: Authors suggested seasonal influenza vaccinations each recruit few new T cells.

The sequenced sample was PBMCs from blood, obtained 4 to 6 days after vaccination. The clonotype was recovered from a man aged 45-65 years who received an inactivated influenza vaccine. This chain joins TRBV28 and TRBJ2-1; 12 positions agree with TRBD2. In nucleotides, the CDR3 is TGTGCCAGCGCAACAGGGCTAGCGGGAGGGCAACAACAGTTCTTC. This encodes CASATGLAGGQQQFF.